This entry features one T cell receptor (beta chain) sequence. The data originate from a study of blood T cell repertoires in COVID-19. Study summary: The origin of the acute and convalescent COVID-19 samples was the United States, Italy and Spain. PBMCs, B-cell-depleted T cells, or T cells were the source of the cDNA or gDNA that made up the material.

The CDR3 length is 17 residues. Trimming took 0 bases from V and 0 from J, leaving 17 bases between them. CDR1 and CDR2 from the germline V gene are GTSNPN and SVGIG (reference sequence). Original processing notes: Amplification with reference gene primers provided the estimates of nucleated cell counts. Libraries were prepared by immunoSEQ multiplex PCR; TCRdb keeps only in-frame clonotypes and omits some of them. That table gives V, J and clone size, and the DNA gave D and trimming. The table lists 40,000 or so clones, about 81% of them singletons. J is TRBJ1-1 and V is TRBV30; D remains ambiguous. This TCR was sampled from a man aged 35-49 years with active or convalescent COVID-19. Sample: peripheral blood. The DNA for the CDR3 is TGTGCCTGGAGTGTACCATGGTATAGTTTATTGAACACTGAAGCTTTCTTT. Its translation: CAWSVPWYSLLNTEAFF.